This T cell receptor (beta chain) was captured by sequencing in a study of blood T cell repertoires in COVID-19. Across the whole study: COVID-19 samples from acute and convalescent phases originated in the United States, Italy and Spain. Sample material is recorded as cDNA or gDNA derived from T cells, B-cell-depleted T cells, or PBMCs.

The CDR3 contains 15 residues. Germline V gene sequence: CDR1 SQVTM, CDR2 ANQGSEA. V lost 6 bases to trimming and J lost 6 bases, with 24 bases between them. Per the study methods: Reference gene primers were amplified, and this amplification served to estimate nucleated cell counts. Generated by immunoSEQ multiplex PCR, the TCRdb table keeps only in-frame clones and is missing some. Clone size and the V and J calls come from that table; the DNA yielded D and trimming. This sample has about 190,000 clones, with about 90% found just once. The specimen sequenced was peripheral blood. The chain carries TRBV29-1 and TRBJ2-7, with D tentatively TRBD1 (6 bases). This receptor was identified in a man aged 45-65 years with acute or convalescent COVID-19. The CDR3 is CSVLGTGRPTAEQYF. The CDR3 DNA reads TGCAGCGTCCTAGGCACAGGGCGGCCGACTGCCGAGCAGTACTTC.